One and the same sample provided the 4 T cell receptor beta chains below, sequenced in a study of blood T cell repertoires in COVID-19. Assay used: immunoSEQ multiplex PCR; TCRdb lists only in-frame clones, some missing. The sample carries approximately 86,000 clones, less than 85% recorded once. Sample: peripheral blood. These receptors all stem from a woman in her seventies with acute or convalescent COVID-19.

The chain has TRBV6-5 and TRBJ1-1, with 9 bases that match TRBD1. Germline V CDR1 and CDR2: MNHEY, SVGAGI. The CDR3 consists of 14 residues. The J segment lost 4 bases and the V segment lost 6 bases, leaving 6 bases of the junction unmatched. This CDR3 is CASRIGQGITEAFF. The CDR3 DNA follows: TGTGCCAGCAGAATCGGACAGGGGATCACTGAAGCTTTCTTT.

The rearrangement uses TRBV28 and TRBJ1-2; the D is unclear. CDR1 and CDR2 (germline): MDHEN, SYDVKM. The CDR3 loop spans 17 amino acids. Deletions cut 6 bases from V and 1 base from J, with 21 bases between. The CDR3 here is CASSPARAPAFNYGYTF. As DNA, the CDR3 is TGTGCCAGCAGCCCCGCGCGAGCGCCCGCCTTTAACTATGGCTACACCTTC.

This chain joins TRBV9 and TRBJ2-1; 11 bases line up with TRBD2. Germline V lookup: CDR1 SGDLS, CDR2 YYNGEE. The CDR3 has 16 residues. V was pared by 4 bases and J by 5 bases, with 8 bases of the junction left unmatched. CDR3 sequence reads: CASSPGTSGVDNEQFF. CDR3 coding DNA: TGTGCCAGCAGCCCCGGGACTAGCGGCGTAGACAATGAGCAGTTCTTC.

This chain joins TRBV5-4 and TRBJ2-7; 9 nucleotides match TRBD1. J was trimmed by 2 bases and V by 4 bases; bases with no gene match: 1. The CDR3 length is 13 residues. Germline CDR1 SGHNT, CDR2 YYREEE (reference sequence). The CDR3 is CASSNRGPYEQYF. The CDR3 DNA is TGTGCCAGCAGCAACAGGGGGCCCTACGAGCAGTACTTC.